The clone carrying this TCR beta chain was seen at least ten times. The antigen remains undetermined. The data originate from a study of blood T cells in healthy people across ages. About the research overall: With template switching, about one barcoded beta molecule was captured per two T cells.

Study-level results: The long-lived group displayed more naive CD4+ cells, plus higher diversity, than the aged donors did.

CDR1 and CDR2 from the germline V gene are LGHNA and YSLEER. This CDR3 is built from 15 residues. Trimming pared 0 bases from V and 1 base from J, leaving 7 bases between. A J-beta primer mix and a sample-barcoded 5' primer were used in a second PCR of about 7 to 12 cycles. A 12-random-nucleotide template-switch adaptor tagged each cDNA molecule. MiXCR, applied by TCRdb to the 5' RACE reads, yields one record per CDR3 protein. Of about 730,000 distinct CDR3 sequences listed, roughly 47% are singletons. The V gene is TRBV4-3, the J gene TRBJ2-1, with D possibly matching TRBD2 (6 bases). The clonotype was recovered from a woman aged 55-69 years in good health. The sequencing sample was made of blood. The CDR3 spells CASSQDSGSYNEQFF. The CDR3 nucleotides are TGCGCCAGCAGCCAAGATAGCGGATCCTACAATGAGCAGTTCTTC.